This is a list of T cell receptor beta chains from one sample in a study of shared clonotypes between healthy human individuals. The method was immunoSEQ multiplex PCR; TCRdb's version includes in-frame clones alone and lacks a portion of them. The sample has 2,500,000 or so clones, around 90% seen once. The sequenced sample was naive CD4+ T cells sorted from blood. Every receptor here comes from a man between 18 and 29 years old in good health. CDR3s leave out the opening cysteine and the closing phenylalanine or tryptophan.

v_gene	j_gene	CDR3aa
TRBV7-9	TRBJ2-1	ASSLAGGRQNEQF
TRBV4-1	TRBJ2-5	ASSQVGRRTQETQY
TRBV5-1	TRBJ1-2	ASSLESQGANYGYT
TRBV4-2	TRBJ2-2	ASSQEFSKNTGELF
TRBV10-3	TRBJ2-5	AISESGRQETQY
TRBV5-1	TRBJ2-5	ASGQDPAGQETQY
TRBV6-1	TRBJ1-1	ASSEYGTGTEAF
TRBV30	TRBJ2-7	AWSVKLGAGDEQY
TRBV20-1	TRBJ2-1	SAKGYEQF
TRBV30	TRBJ2-1	AWSATGYNEQF
TRBV7-2	TRBJ2-7	ASSLASRSAYEQY
TRBV11-2	TRBJ1-2	ASSLEGPLATRYGYT
TRBV19	TRBJ2-1	ASHPGPQTGYNEQF
TRBV5-1	TRBJ2-1	ASRFGGSTSYNEQF
TRBV6-6	TRBJ2-7	ASSTDRGREQY
TRBV19	TRBJ1-4	ASSIGGATNEKLF
TRBV7-2	TRBJ1-3	ASSLAGGGDSGNTIY
TRBV5-8	TRBJ1-5	ASSDVLGLQPQH
TRBV27	TRBJ2-5	ASSSGLAGETQY
TRBV4-1	TRBJ1-6	ASSQDPPAGARSPLH
TRBV27	TRBJ1-1	ASSIQFRGPVTEAF
TRBV28	TRBJ2-1	ASSGNEQF
TRBV13	TRBJ2-7	ASSPRQGAYEQY
TRBV5-1	TRBJ2-3	ASSLEGPGRTD
TRBV15	TRBJ2-7	ATSREAQGYHEQY
TRBV27	TRBJ2-7	ASSLTYEQY
TRBV5-4	TRBJ1-2	ASSLAAVYGYT
TRBV19	TRBJ2-6	ASSPRTDLSYSGANVLT
TRBV5-4	TRBJ1-4	ASSLEQGSEKLF
TRBV5-8	TRBJ2-2	ASSLEAGTGELF
TRBV19	TRBJ1-5	ASSSQGTQPQH
TRBV4-3	TRBJ2-7	ASSQDTGPYEQY
TRBV28	TRBJ1-2	ASSPQDRGHGYT
TRBV18	TRBJ2-4	ASSPDSRVDIQY
TRBV10-3	TRBJ2-2	AISESERGTGELF
TRBV4-3	TRBJ1-1	ASSQGPGGSEAF
TRBV6-5	TRBJ1-2	ASSYWAGGNYGYT
TRBV10-3	TRBJ1-5	AISESNLGLSQPQH
TRBV9	TRBJ2-1	ASSTRRTLGDEQF
TRBV9	TRBJ2-1	ASSRGNGYNEQF
TRBV29-1	TRBJ1-3	SVVKGSSGNTIY
TRBV7-9	TRBJ1-1	ASSFGQGYTEAF
TRBV30	TRBJ2-1	AWSVGSEQF
TRBV4-1	TRBJ2-3	ASSQSGRGSTDTQY
TRBV14	TRBJ2-7	ASSPVGPTYEQY
TRBV5-1	TRBJ2-1	ASSLSSGSRNEQF
TRBV5-4	TRBJ2-2	ASSFDRGDTGELF
TRBV10-2	TRBJ1-6	ASSPGQGNSPLH
TRBV13	TRBJ1-3	ASSLVQQLGNTIY
TRBV28	TRBJ1-1	ASSPSLRPTEAF
TRBV5-4	TRBJ2-1	ASSLRLAPYGYNEQF
TRBV14	TRBJ2-2	ASSLGLAYTGELF
TRBV7-9	TRBJ2-3	ASSLGLDTQY
TRBV10-3	TRBJ1-5	ATSSQGEGQPQH
TRBV5-6	TRBJ2-1	ASSLTSGRNYNEQF
TRBV5-1	TRBJ2-6	ASSLEQFSGANVLT
TRBV28	TRBJ2-7	ASSLRLAGGEQY